This T cell receptor (beta chain) was captured in a study of cytomegalovirus exposure and HLA in healthy donors. Study at large: The study placed approximately 81% of its roughly 410 genotyped donors in the Caucasian-associated ancestry cluster. General study findings and limits: Exclusion applied to some V segments, including TRBV6-2 and TRBV6-3, as they were indistinguishable. Upon later analysis, TCR association rates were observed to vary by HLA locus, being highest for DRB1 and lowest for HLA-C.

About this clone itself: Its antigen is undetermined.

The donors gave bone marrow, and they were healthy. 60 Vbeta and 13 Jbeta primers were used in PCR. Clones were read by immunoSEQ multiplex PCR, and TCRdb kept only the in-frame ones, dropping some. The sample lists under 250,000 clones, over 70% occurring once. Germline V gene lookup returns CDR1 MNHNS and CDR2 SASEGT. After removal of 8 bases from V and 5 bases from J, the junction contained 1 base not matched to a gene. The CDR3 contains 11 residues. This chain links TRBV6-1 with TRBJ1-2; 8 bases align to TRBD1. The sequenced sample was PBMCs. This TCR came from a boy younger than 10 in good health and CMV-seronegative. This CDR3 reads CASRTGYGYTF. Here the CDR3 DNA reads TGTGCCAGCCGGACAGGGTATGGCTACACCTTC.